This T cell receptor beta chain was found in a study of T cell changes during pregnancy in multiple sclerosis. Judged by abundance, this clone is medium-sized. Produced via immunoSEQ multiplex PCR; TCRdb's table is partial and in-frame only. The table has about 69,000 clones, 92% seen once; the top ten hold roughly 2%. V shed 7 bases and J 6 bases; nucleotides not matched to a gene: 10. Germline CDR1 and CDR2: LNHDA and SQIVND (reference sequence). The CDR3 sequence is 15 residues long. The sequenced sample was peripheral blood, obtained in the third trimester of pregnancy. The chain recombines TRBV19 with TRBJ2-1; 9 nucleotides align to TRBD1. The sequence derives from a female donor in good health, enrolled as a control in a pregnancy study. For the CDR3, the DNA is TGTGCCAGTACCAGATCTGGGACAGGGTTCAATGAGCAGTTCTTC. Amino acids: CASTRSGTGFNEQFF.